This passage covers 27 T cell receptor beta chains from one sample sequenced in a study of cytotoxic CD8 clonotypes in ibrutinib-treated CLL. The data were produced by immunoSEQ multiplex PCR, yet TCRdb's version contains in-frame clones alone and is incomplete. The data show some 70,000 clones, over 75% seen once. The sequences come from PBMCs, collected after 12 months of ibrutinib treatment. These receptors were taken from a human donor with chronic lymphocytic leukemia.

This chain links TRBV6-1 with TRBJ1-2, with D unclear. This CDR3 is built from 14 residues. Germline CDR1 and CDR2: MNHNS and SASEGT. V lost 0 bases and J 2 bases, leaving 7 bases between the germline ends. CDR3 nucleotides: TGTGCCAGCAGTGAAGCTACTAGGAACTATGGCTACACCTTC. Translated: CASSEATRNYGYTF.

The chain uses TRBV30 and TRBJ2-5, with 7 bases lining up with TRBD1. V was pared by 2 bases and J by 8 bases, with 8 bases of the junction left unmatched. Per germline, CDR1 GTSNPN and CDR2 SVGIG (reference sequence). This CDR3 is built from 13 residues. This chain's CDR3 is CAWSLQGVYTQYF. The CDR3 coding sequence is TGTGCCTGGAGTTTGCAGGGGGTATATACCCAGTACTTC.

The chain employs TRBV30 and TRBJ1-2; D uncertain. Germline CDR1 is GTSNPN and CDR2 is SVGIG (reference sequence). V was trimmed by 0 bases and J by 7 bases, leaving 15 bases between them. CDR3 length: 14 residues. The CDR3 DNA follows: TGTGCCTGGAGTGTGCTTGGGCAAAAAGTTGGCTACACCTTC. This translates into CAWSVLGQKVGYTF.

The rearrangement joins TRBV10-3 to TRBJ2-7; 10 bases are shared with TRBD1. The V gene end was trimmed by 7 bases and the J gene end by 4 bases; junction bases not matched to a gene: 7. The germline CDR1 and CDR2 sequences are ENHRY and SYGVKD. The CDR3 runs 14 residues. Written as DNA, the CDR3 is TGTGCCATCAAAGGGACAGGGGAGATTTACGAGCAGTACTTC. It translates to CAIKGTGEIYEQYF.

The rearrangement links TRBV7-3 to TRBJ2-5; TRBD1 matches at 9 bases. The J call may be faulty, since TRBJ2-7 better matches the DNA end. This CDR3 has 18 amino acids. CDR1 and CDR2 from the germline V gene are SGHTA and FQGTGA. Here the CDR3 DNA reads TGTGCCAGCAGCCCATCCGCCCCCGGGACAGGGCATTCCTACGAGCAGTACTTC. Protein: CASSPSAPGTGHSYEQYF.

On this clone: An end of the junction does not agree with germline; a read error may underlie this. The rearrangement uses TRBV7-7 and TRBJ2-5, with no clear D. The CDR3 covers 12 residues. Germline-derived CDR1 and CDR2 are SSHAT and FNYEAQ (reference sequence). The chain's CDR3 is CASSLLGETQYF. In DNA, the CDR3 is TGTGCTAGCAGCTTATTGGGGGAGACCCAGTACTTC. The whole variable domain, filled in from reference TRBV7-7 and TRBJ2-5, reads GAGVSQSPRYKVTKRGQDVTLRCDPISSHATLYWYQQALGQGPEFLTYFNYEAQPDKSGLPSDRFSAERPEGSISTLTIQRTEQRDSAMYRCASSLLGETQYFGPGTRLLVL.

The chain couples TRBV21-1 to TRBJ1-5. TRBV21-1 is annotated as a pseudogene. The CDR3 spans 17 residues. This CDR3 is CASSKGRKKGSNQPQHF. Here the CDR3 DNA reads TGTGCCAGCAGCAAGGGACGAAAAAAGGGGAGCAATCAGCCCCAGCATTTT.

This chain joins TRBV11-2 and TRBJ1-2; TRBD1 might be the D (5 bases). V gave up 1 base and J gave up 7 bases, with 10 bases separating them. Germline CDR1 SGHAT, CDR2 FQNNGV. This CDR3 comprises 13 residues. Written as DNA, the CDR3 is TGTGCCAGCAGCTTAGTGAGGGGTGCTGGCTACACCTTC. It is translated as CASSLVRGAGYTF.

The chain links TRBV27 to TRBJ2-2, with TRBD2 as a possible D gene (5 bases). Trimming cost V 6 bases and J 3 bases, with 14 bases left between them. Germline CDR1 is MNHEY and CDR2 is SMNVEV (reference sequence). The CDR3 contains 15 residues. The DNA of the CDR3 is TGTGCCAGCAGCCAACCGAGGGAAGACACCGGGGAGCTGTTTTTT. It encodes CASSQPREDTGELFF.

The chain carries TRBV21-1 and TRBJ2-1; the table's D call of TRBD2 was not tested on the DNA. TRBV21-1 is given as a pseudogene. The CDR3 has 16 amino acids. CDR3 residues: CASSKVGGRGSREQFF. CDR3 in DNA: TGTGCCAGCAGCAAAGTCGGCGGGAGAGGAAGTCGGGAGCAGTTCTTC.

This clone appeared a single time. The V and J genes are TRBV29-1 and TRBJ1-2; 8 nucleotides align to TRBD1. This CDR3 contains 15 residues. Germline V gene data show CDR1 as SQVTM and CDR2 as ANQGSEA. Trimming cost V 3 bases and J 2 bases; bases outside gene matches: 8. CDR3 loop: CSVDFGQGENYGYTF. DNA for the CDR3: TGCAGCGTTGATTTTGGACAGGGTGAAAACTATGGCTACACCTTC.

This clone was found once. V and J are TRBV19 and TRBJ2-3; D is perhaps TRBD1 (5 bases). The CDR3 spans 12 residues. Germline V gene lookup returns CDR1 LNHDA and CDR2 SQIVND (reference sequence). V lost 4 bases and J lost 11, with 13 bases in between. The CDR3 sequence: CASSTGHPKQYF. The CDR3 region has the DNA TGTGCCAGTAGTACCGGACACCCTAAGCAGTATTTT.

V and J are TRBV6-6 and TRBJ1-5, with TRBD1 matching over 8 bases. The CDR3 runs to 16 residues. Germline V gene sequence: CDR1 MNHNY, CDR2 SVGAGI (reference sequence). Trimming removed 2 bases from V and 4 bases from J; junction bases left unmatched: 7. CDR3 amino acids: CASSYIIHRGNQPQHF. The CDR3 DNA reads TGTGCCAGCAGTTACATTATCCACAGGGGGAATCAGCCCCAGCATTTT.

The chain combines TRBV6-6 with TRBJ1-1; D gene ambiguous. V was cut by 0 bases and J by 1 base, with 3 bases left in between. Germline loops: CDR1 MNHNY, CDR2 SVGAGI (reference sequence). The CDR3 loop spans 13 amino acids. The DNA of the CDR3 is TGTGCCAGCAGTTACTCTGAGAACACTGAAGCTTTCTTT. Translated, it gives CASSYSENTEAFF.

The rearrangement links TRBV11-3 to TRBJ1-1; 9 bases are a match to TRBD1. The junction had 9 bases not matched to a gene; V was cut back by 1 base and J by 6 bases. Germline CDR1 is SGHNT and CDR2 is YENEEA. The CDR3 contains 16 residues. As DNA, the CDR3 is TGTGCCAGCAGCTTAGGCCGCGCTGGGACAGGGTCTGAAGCTTTCTTT. This gives the protein CASSLGRAGTGSEAFF.

This clone was picked up one time. The genes are TRBV19 and TRBJ1-5, with 7 nucleotides matching TRBD1. The CDR3 spans 13 residues. With V trimmed by 6 bases and J by 6 bases, 5 bases remained unmatched. CDR1 is LNHDA and CDR2 is SQIVND in the germline V gene (reference sequence). As DNA, the CDR3 is TGTGCCAGTAGGAGGGGGCTAAGTCAGCCCCAGCATTTT. Residues: CASRRGLSQPQHF.

The chain combines TRBV27 with TRBJ2-7; 7 nucleotides line up with TRBD2. CDR3 length: 13 amino acids. The J segment lost 4 bases and the V segment lost 3 bases, leaving 3 bases of the junction unmatched. Germline V gene data show CDR1 as MNHEY and CDR2 as SMNVEV (reference sequence). In DNA form, the CDR3 reads TGTGCCAGCAGTTTCCAGCGGGGTTACGAGCAGTACTTC. This gives the protein CASSFQRGYEQYF.

The chain combines TRBV9 with TRBJ2-6, with D perhaps TRBD2 (5 bases). The CDR3 is 14 residues long. V was shortened by 5 bases and J by 4 bases, with 10 bases between the two germline ends. From germline, CDR1 is SGDLS and CDR2 YYNGEE. This CDR3 is CASSGRSGANVLTF. The DNA for the CDR3 is TGTGCCAGCAGTGGGAGATCCGGGGCCAACGTCCTGACTTTC. The full variable domain, completed using reference TRBV9 and TRBJ2-6, is DSGVTQTPKHLITATGQRVTLRCSPRSGDLSVYWYQQSLDQGLQFLIQYYNGEERAKGNILERFSAQQFPDLHSELNLSSLELGDSALYFCASSGRSGANVLTFGAGSRLTVL.

V gene TRBV6-1 combines with J gene TRBJ1-1; possibly TRBD1 for D (6 bases). Looked up from germline, CDR1 is MNHNS and CDR2 is SASEGT. CDR3 size: 14 residues. V lost 7 bases, J lost 4 bases, and 16 bases lay in between. For the CDR3, the DNA is TGTGCCAGCAAACCTCAGGGGCAGGTCACTGAAGCTTTCTTT. Amino acids: CASKPQGQVTEAFF.

This chain links TRBV6-5 with TRBJ2-1; possible D gene TRBD1, 6 bases. V lost 4 bases, J lost 2 bases, and 12 bases lay in between. Germline-derived CDR1 and CDR2 are MNHEY and SVGAGI. CDR3 length: 15 amino acids. Here the CDR3 DNA reads TGTGCCAGCAGTTTAGGGACATATACCTACAATGAGCAGTTCTTC. Translation: CASSLGTYTYNEQFF.

Notes on this clone: One end of the junction varies from germline; a read error may be responsible. The chain links TRBV7-7 to TRBJ2-5; 8 bases agree with TRBD1. CDR1 is SSHAT and CDR2 is FNYEAQ in the germline V gene (reference sequence). This CDR3 region has 16 residues. The CDR3 coding sequence is TGTGCTAGCAGCTCCCTGGGGACAGGCATCCAAGAGACCCAGTACTTC. Its translation is CASSSLGTGIQETQYF.

The V call is TRBV18, the J call TRBJ1-5; D is undetermined. The CDR3 totals 14 residues. V gave up 0 bases and J gave up 6 bases, with 9 bases separating them. Germline V CDR1 and CDR2: KGHSH, LQKENI. This CDR3 reads CASSPPWETQPQHF. The CDR3, as DNA: TGTGCCAGCTCACCACCTTGGGAGACTCAGCCCCAGCATTTT.

The chain combines TRBV6-5 with TRBJ2-7; D may be TRBD2 (6 bases). Per the germline V gene, CDR1 is MNHEY and CDR2 is SVGAGI. The CDR3 spans 14 residues. Trimming removed 3 bases at V and 1 base at J, with 10 bases between. This CDR3 is CASSYRDSSYEQYF. The CDR3 DNA sequence: TGTGCCAGCAGTTATCGGGACTCATCCTACGAGCAGTACTTC.

This clone has just one count. The chain uses TRBV9 and TRBJ2-7, with 7 positions matching TRBD2. V shed 3 bases, J shed 13 bases, and the junction held 16 bases outside the gene matches. The CDR3 is 14 residues long. Germline CDR1 reads SGDLS; CDR2 reads YYNGEE. Written as DNA, the CDR3 is TGTGCCAGCAGCGCCTTTCTCTTAGCGGGCGCCCAATACTTC. Translating it yields CASSAFLLAGAQYF.

The V and J genes are TRBV4-2 and TRBJ1-2; D perhaps matches TRBD1 (5 bases). Germline CDR1 and CDR2: LGHNA and YNFKEQ. V was shortened by 5 bases and J by 0 bases, with 13 bases between the two germline ends. The CDR3 sequence is 15 residues long. Written as DNA, the CDR3 is TGTGCCAGCAGCGATGGACAAACCCCTAACTATGGCTACACCTTC. Residues: CASSDGQTPNYGYTF.

This sequence joins TRBV19 and TRBJ1-1; D gene ambiguous. The CDR3 is 16 amino acids. The germline V and J ends were trimmed by 3 bases and 6 bases, with 20 bases remaining between them. Germline V gene data show CDR1 as LNHDA and CDR2 as SQIVND (reference sequence). This CDR3 is CASSMGAGRNLPEAFF. CDR3 in DNA: TGTGCCAGTAGTATGGGTGCGGGCCGGAATTTGCCTGAAGCTTTCTTT.

This sequence joins TRBV2 and TRBJ2-5; 7 bases fit TRBD1. This CDR3 has 14 residues. Germline assignment: CDR1 SNHLY and CDR2 FYNNEI. The V and J ends lost 5 bases and 1 base, in that order; junction bases with no gene match: 4. The CDR3 protein is CASSYRGVQETQYF. DNA of the CDR3: TGTGCCAGCAGTTACAGGGGAGTCCAAGAGACCCAGTACTTC.